This TCR beta chain emerged from a study of blood T cell repertoires in COVID-19. Background on the study: PBMCs, B-cell-depleted T cells, or T cells were the source of the cDNA or gDNA that made up the material.

This CDR3 region has 15 residues. J was trimmed by 4 bases and V by 4 bases; bases with no gene match: 7. Per the germline V gene, CDR1 is MGHDK and CDR2 is SYGVNS. As originally analysed: Amplification of reference gene primers was used by the study to estimate nucleated cell counts. Profiled with immunoSEQ multiplex PCR; TCRdb holds only in-frame clones, not every one. The DNA was the basis for D and trimming; V, J and clone size are from that table. Among around 160,000 clones listed, roughly 90% were seen once. Everyone who took part was about 18 to 90 years old, and they came from 24 US areas. Each participant's cohort was designated according to participant-reported clinical history.

Material for sequencing was PBMCs or T cells enriched from blood (not recorded which). This sequence joins TRBV25-1 and TRBJ1-2; 9 positions agree with TRBD1. The sequence derives from a woman aged 25 to 45 with acute COVID-19. Written as DNA, the CDR3 is TGTGCCAGCAGTGCCCTCGGGACAGGGCCCTATGGCTACACCTTC. Encoded protein: CASSALGTGPYGYTF.